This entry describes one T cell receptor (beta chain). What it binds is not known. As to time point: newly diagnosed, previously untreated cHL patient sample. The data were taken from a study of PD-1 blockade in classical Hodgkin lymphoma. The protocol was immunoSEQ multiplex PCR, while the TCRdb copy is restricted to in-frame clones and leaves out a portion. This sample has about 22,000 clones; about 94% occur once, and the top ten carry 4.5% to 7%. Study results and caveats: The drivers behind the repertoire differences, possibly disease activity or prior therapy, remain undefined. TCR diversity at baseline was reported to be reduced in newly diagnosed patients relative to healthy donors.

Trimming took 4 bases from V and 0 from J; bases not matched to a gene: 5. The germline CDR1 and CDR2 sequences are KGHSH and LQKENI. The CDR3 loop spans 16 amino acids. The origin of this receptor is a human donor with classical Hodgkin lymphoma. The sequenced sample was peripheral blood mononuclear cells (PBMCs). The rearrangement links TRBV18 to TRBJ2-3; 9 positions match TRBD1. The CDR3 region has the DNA TGTGCCAGCTCACGACGGACAGGGGTGAGCACAGATACGCAGTATTTT. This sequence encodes CASSRRTGVSTDTQYF. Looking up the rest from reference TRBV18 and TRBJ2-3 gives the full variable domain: NAGVMQNPRHLVRRRGQEARLRCSPMKGHSHVYWYRQLPEEGLKFMVYLQKENIIDESGMPKERFSAEFPKEGPSILRIQQVVRGDSAAYFCASSRRTGVSTDTQYFGPGTRLTVL.